A selection of T cell receptor beta chains follows, all from one sample in a study of identical twins. TCRdb re-called the 5' RACE reads through MiXCR, storing one row per CDR3 protein. The sample holds 640,000 or so distinct CDR3 sequences, approximately 6% seen once. The sequenced sample consisted of naive T cells sorted from blood. These receptors were obtained from a man aged 18 to 35 in good health. Each CDR3 is given with its conserved first and last residue. The D gene is left open where the match is weak. Not all rows give a size; the values are once, few, many and, for expanded clones, a class.

D: .
size: few
J: TRBJ2-5
V: TRBV5-1
CDR3: CASSLARQSTQYF
DNA: TGCGCCAGCAGCTTGGCTAGGCAATCGACCCAGTACTTC

D: TRBD2
size: many
J: TRBJ2-1
V: TRBV9
CDR3: CASSAGLAMNNEQFF
DNA: TGTGCCAGCAGCGCGGGACTAGCGATGAACAATGAGCAGTTCTTC

D: TRBD2
size: many
J: TRBJ2-3
V: TRBV7-2
CDR3: CASSSARTSGADTQYF
DNA: TGTGCCAGCAGCTCCGCGCGGACTAGCGGGGCAGATACGCAGTATTTT

D: .
size: .
J: TRBJ2-1
V: TRBV12-3/TRBV12-4
CDR3: CASIQRRASNEQFF
DNA: TGTGCCAGCATCCAAAGACGGGCTTCCAATGAGCAGTTCTTC

D: TRBD2
size: many
J: TRBJ2-1
V: TRBV24-1
CDR3: CATSDRGVASGLFNEQFF
DNA: TGTGCCACCAGTGATCGAGGGGTGGCTAGCGGATTATTCAATGAGCAGTTCTTC

D: .
size: many
J: TRBJ2-2
V: TRBV5-1
CDR3: CASSLESGGTGELFF
DNA: TGCGCCAGCAGCTTGGAATCGGGCGGTACCGGGGAGCTGTTTTTT

D: .
size: .
J: TRBJ1-2
V: TRBV7-2
CDR3: CASSPRAKTGPAYGYTF
DNA: TGTGCCAGCAGCCCTAGGGCCAAAACTGGCCCTGCCTATGGCTACACCTTC

D: TRBD1
size: few
J: TRBJ2-2
V: TRBV6-1
CDR3: CATNPGTGNTGELFF
DNA: TGTGCCACCAATCCCGGGACAGGGAACACCGGGGAGCTGTTTTTT

D: .
size: many
J: TRBJ2-5
V: TRBV9
CDR3: CASSVSTLAGETQYF
DNA: TGTGCCAGCAGCGTATCTACCCTGGCGGGGGAGACCCAGTACTTC

D: .
size: .
J: TRBJ2-3
V: TRBV20-1
CDR3: CSARVKVDTQYF
DNA: TGCAGTGCTAGAGTGAAGGTGGATACGCAGTATTTT

D: .
size: few
J: TRBJ1-2
V: TRBV18
CDR3: CASSPPSRDYGYTF
DNA: TGTGCCAGCTCACCACCGTCCAGAGACTATGGCTACACCTTC

D: .
size: .
J: TRBJ1-1
V: TRBV27
CDR3: CASRGHPRGTEAFF
DNA: TGTGCCAGCAGGGGACATCCTCGGGGCACTGAAGCTTTCTTT

D: TRBD2
size: few
J: TRBJ2-5
V: TRBV20-1
CDR3: CSARSWLAGEETQYF
DNA: TGCAGTGCTAGATCGTGGCTAGCGGGGGAAGAGACCCAGTACTTC

D: .
size: few
J: TRBJ2-3
V: TRBV20-1
CDR3: CSAPRDPVADTQYF
DNA: TGCAGTGCCCCTCGGGACCCCGTTGCGGATACGCAGTATTTT

D: .
size: few
J: TRBJ1-4
V: TRBV9
CDR3: CASSEKIRGYNEKLFF
DNA: TGTGCCAGCAGCGAGAAGATCCGGGGCTATAATGAAAAACTGTTTTTT

D: TRBD2
size: many
J: TRBJ2-2
V: TRBV10-3
CDR3: CAISPGTSRNTGELFF
DNA: TGTGCCATCAGTCCGGGGACTAGCCGTAACACCGGGGAGCTGTTTTTT

D: .
size: many
J: TRBJ2-3
V: TRBV11-2
CDR3: CASSLDLGGDTQYF
DNA: TGTGCCAGCAGCTTAGATCTTGGGGGAGATACGCAGTATTTT